Listed here are 25 T cell receptor beta chains from one sample, sequenced in a study of T cell responses to AZD1222 COVID-19 vaccine. Only in-frame clones appear in the TCRdb table, and some are missing; sequencing was by immunoSEQ multiplex PCR. This table lists under 150,000 clones. What was sequenced was peripheral blood. The source of these receptors is an adult in good health.

V and J are TRBV6-5 and TRBJ1-2; D is unresolved. The V gene lost 6 bases and the J gene lost 3 bases, with 14 bases spanning the gap. This CDR3 is 14 amino acids long. Germline V gene data show CDR1 as MNHEY and CDR2 as SVGAGI. The CDR3 protein is CASRSRGNDYGYTF. Here the CDR3 DNA reads TGTGCCAGCAGATCCCGCGGTAACGACTATGGCTACACCTTC.

This chain connects TRBV6-6 to TRBJ2-3; 8 nucleotides agree with TRBD2. This CDR3 is 16 amino acids long. Trimming at V came to 0 bases and at J to 2 bases, leaving 4 bases not matched to a gene. The V gene's germline CDR1 is MNHNY and CDR2 SVGAGI (reference sequence). The CDR3 reads CASSYSERETTDTQYF. The CDR3 DNA reads as TGTGCCAGCAGTTACTCAGAGCGGGAGACCACAGATACGCAGTATTTT.

The chain couples TRBV5-1 to TRBJ2-3; D gene unclear. CDR3 size: 14 residues. Deletions cut 0 bases from V and 1 base from J, with 6 bases between. Germline lookup yields CDR1 SGHRS and CDR2 YFSETQ. CDR3 region: CASSLDPGTDTQYF. CDR3 in DNA: TGCGCCAGCAGCTTGGATCCGGGCACAGATACGCAGTATTTT.

The CDR3 loop is CAGNQPQHF. DNA for the CDR3: TGCGCCGGAAATCAGCCCCAGCATTTT. The rearrangement joins TRBV5-1 to TRBJ1-5; D unresolved. The CDR3 is 9 amino acids. Trimming took 10 bases from V and 4 from J, leaving 3 bases between them. The germline gives CDR1 SGHRS, CDR2 YFSETQ.

This chain uses TRBV12-3 or TRBV12-4 with TRBJ1-5, with unresolved D. Trimming removed 5 bases from V and 4 bases from J, with 6 bases in between. The CDR3 is made up of 12 amino acids. In DNA, the CDR3 is TGTGCCAGCAGTACCATTAATCAGCCCCAGCATTTT. As protein: CASSTINQPQHF.

The rearrangement joins TRBV7-6 to TRBJ2-7; D may match TRBD1 or TRBD2 (7 bases each). Germline V gene data show CDR1 as SGHVS and CDR2 as FNYEAQ. Deletions cut 5 bases from V and 2 bases from J, with 13 bases between. The CDR3 is 14 residues long. Here the CDR3 reads CASSPQGGAYEQYF. The DNA for the CDR3 is TGTGCCAGCAGCCCCCAGGGGGGGGCCTACGAGCAGTACTTC.

J is TRBJ1-1 and V is TRBV6-5, with D perhaps matching TRBD1 (5 bases). CDR3 length: 13 amino acids. CDR1 and CDR2 from the germline V gene are MNHEY and SVGAGI. V was shortened by 6 bases and J by 3 bases, with 11 bases between the two germline ends. The CDR3 DNA reads TGTGCCAGCAGACGAAGGGGCTACACTGAAGCTTTCTTT. Translating gives CASRRRGYTEAFF.

The chain combines TRBV27 with TRBJ1-6; 8 bases fit TRBD1. CDR3 length: 17 amino acids. Per germline, CDR1 MNHEY and CDR2 SMNVEV (reference sequence). The V gene end was trimmed by 3 bases and the J gene end by 7 bases; junction bases not matched to a gene: 11. CDR3 loop: CASSFGSTPGGNSPLHF. CDR3 DNA: TGTGCCAGCAGTTTTGGTTCCACCCCAGGGGGCAATTCACCCCTCCACTTT.

The chain couples TRBV18 to TRBJ2-2, with 12 nucleotides matching TRBD2. The CDR3 totals 18 residues. Trimming removed 0 bases from V and 0 bases from J; junction bases left unmatched: 2. Germline CDR1 and CDR2: KGHSH and LQKENI. The CDR3 is CASSPPTSGGPNTGELFF. The CDR3 DNA reads as TGTGCCAGCTCACCACCGACTAGCGGGGGACCGAACACCGGGGAGCTGTTTTTT.

This chain joins TRBV9 and TRBJ2-5; possibly TRBD1 for D (6 bases). V dropped 3 bases and J dropped 1 base, with 13 bases sitting between them. The V gene's germline CDR1 is SGDLS and CDR2 YYNGEE. The CDR3 sequence is 15 residues long. CDR3 DNA sequence: TGTGCCAGCAGCGCAACTACAGGGATCCAAGAGACCCAGTACTTC. It specifies CASSATTGIQETQYF.

This chain uses TRBV7-9 with TRBJ1-3; D remains unclear. This CDR3 comprises 16 residues. Germline V lookup: CDR1 SEHNR, CDR2 FQNEAQ (reference sequence). Trimming shortened V by 1 base and J by 2 bases, and 12 bases separated the two germline ends. The CDR3: CASSLGAGSAGNTIYF. The DNA of the CDR3 is TGTGCCAGCAGCTTAGGGGCGGGTTCCGCTGGAAACACCATATATTTT.

CDR3 protein: CASSLTQGANEKLFF. The CDR3 DNA reads as TGTGCCAGCAGCTTGACACAGGGGGCTAATGAAAAACTGTTTTTT. The V call is TRBV7-9, the J call TRBJ1-4, with 8 bases matching TRBD1. Germline V gene data show CDR1 as SEHNR and CDR2 as FQNEAQ (reference sequence). The CDR3 runs to 15 residues. J was trimmed by 3 bases and V by 3 bases; bases with no gene match: 3.

The genes are TRBV5-1 and TRBJ2-5; the D is unclear. From germline, CDR1 is SGHRS and CDR2 YFSETQ. This CDR3 contains 14 residues. Between the trimmed V and J ends, which lost 2 bases and 2 bases, there was a span of 10 bases. This CDR3 is CASSFQQSQETQYF. The CDR3 DNA is TGCGCCAGCAGCTTTCAACAGTCGCAAGAGACCCAGTACTTC.

The genes are TRBV7-3 and TRBJ2-3, with D possibly being TRBD2 (5 bases). V was clipped by 5 bases and J by 6 bases, with 18 bases between them. In germline, CDR1 is SGHTA, CDR2 FQGTGA. This CDR3 is built from 15 residues. CDR3 sequence reads: CASSPYGLSSDTQYF. The CDR3 DNA sequence: TGTGCCAGCAGCCCTTACGGACTTAGCAGCGATACGCAGTATTTT.

V is TRBV2 and J is TRBJ1-1; D gene unclear. Trimming removed 4 bases from V and 0 bases from J, with 9 bases in between. Germline values: CDR1 SNHLY, CDR2 FYNNEI. This CDR3 region has 14 residues. The CDR3 DNA sequence: TGTGCCAGCAGTGTGGGTCGTTTGAACACTGAAGCTTTCTTT. Its protein product is CASSVGRLNTEAFF.

The chain carries TRBV7-2 and TRBJ2-1; D is perhaps TRBD2 (6 bases). The V gene lost 5 bases and the J gene lost 4 bases, with 15 bases spanning the gap. This CDR3 spans 15 amino acids. The V gene's germline CDR1 is SGHTA and CDR2 FQGNSA. CDR3 residues: CASSTDTGGYNEQFF. CDR3 DNA: TGTGCCAGCAGCACGGACACCGGGGGTTACAATGAGCAGTTCTTC.

This chain uses TRBV18 with TRBJ1-1, with D possibly being TRBD1 (5 bases). CDR1 and CDR2 from the germline V gene are KGHSH and LQKENI. V was clipped by 3 bases and J by 2 bases, with 13 bases between them. CDR3 length: 15 residues. Written as DNA, the CDR3 is TGTGCCAGCTCACCCTCAATACAGGTAAACACTGAAGCTTTCTTT. Its protein product is CASSPSIQVNTEAFF. Looking up the rest from reference TRBV18 and TRBJ1-1 gives the full variable domain: NAGVMQNPRHLVRRRGQEARLRCSPMKGHSHVYWYRQLPEEGLKFMVYLQKENIIDESGMPKERFSAEFPKEGPSILRIQQVVRGDSAAYFCASSPSIQVNTEAFFGQGTRLTVV.

This sequence joins TRBV11-2 and TRBJ1-1; 11 nucleotides match TRBD1. The germline CDR1 and CDR2 sequences are SGHAT and FQNNGV. The V and J ends lost 7 bases and 4 bases, in that order; junction bases with no gene match: 11. CDR3 length: 16 residues. The CDR3 bases are TGTGCCAGCACCCTCCGCCACGGGACAGGGGGCACTGAAGCTTTCTTT. It encodes CASTLRHGTGGTEAFF.

The CDR3 coding sequence is TGCAGCGTTGACGCCAAGGGAAACAATGAGCAGTTCTTC. This translates into CSVDAKGNNEQFF. V and J are TRBV29-1 and TRBJ2-1; D unresolved. Germline values: CDR1 SQVTM, CDR2 ANQGSEA. V was shortened by 3 bases and J by 5 bases, with 11 bases between the two germline ends. This CDR3 comprises 13 residues.

This chain uses TRBV24-1 with TRBJ2-3; 14 bases fit TRBD2. V shed 0 bases, J shed 2 bases, and the junction held 9 bases outside the gene matches. The V gene's germline CDR1 is KGHDR and CDR2 SFDVKD. The CDR3 loop spans 20 amino acids. CDR3 sequence reads: CATSDLGTSGGHIITDTQYF. The CDR3 DNA follows: TGTGCCACCAGTGATTTGGGGACTAGCGGGGGCCACATCATCACAGATACGCAGTATTTT.

The chain couples TRBV5-4 to TRBJ2-7, with 9 bases lining up with TRBD1. The CDR3 covers 15 residues. Looked up from germline, CDR1 is SGHNT and CDR2 is YYREEE (reference sequence). V lost 0 bases to trimming and J lost 1 base; unmatched junction nucleotides: 2. As DNA, the CDR3 is TGTGCCAGCAGCTTGGTGGGACAGGGTTCCTACGAGCAGTACTTC. Protein: CASSLVGQGSYEQYF. The whole variable domain, filled in from reference TRBV5-4 and TRBJ2-7, reads ETGVTQSPTHLIKTRGQQVTLRCSSQSGHNTVSWYQQALGQGPQFIFQYYREEENGRGNFPPRFSGLQFPNYSSELNVNALELDDSALYLCASSLVGQGSYEQYFGPGTRLTVT.

The chain couples TRBV28 to TRBJ1-5, with D possibly TRBD1 on 6 matching bases. The CDR3 extends over 13 amino acids. The germline V gene encodes CDR1 MDHEN and CDR2 SYDVKM. Trimming left V 6 bases short and J 4 bases short, with 10 bases between. This CDR3 reads CASSGGHNQPQHF. DNA for the CDR3: TGTGCCAGCAGCGGGGGGCATAATCAGCCCCAGCATTTT.

This sequence joins TRBV6-2 or TRBV6-3 and TRBJ2-3; 9 nucleotides agree with TRBD2. V lost 5 bases to trimming and J lost 9 bases; unmatched junction nucleotides: 12. The CDR3 sequence is 15 residues long. Germline assignment: CDR1 MNHEY and CDR2 SVGEGT. CDR3 in DNA: TGTGCCAGCAGTCAATGTGGCGGGGGGGAGTGCACGCAGTATTTT. Translation: CASSQCGGGECTQYF.

The rearrangement joins TRBV5-1 to TRBJ2-6, with TRBD1 matching over 9 bases. This CDR3 has 19 amino acids. Trimming took 4 bases from V and 2 from J; bases not matched to a gene: 13. Germline CDR1 and CDR2: SGHRS and YFSETQ. CDR3 amino acids: CASSASTGTGLAGANVLTF. CDR3 coding DNA: TGCGCCAGCAGCGCGTCCACCGGGACAGGGCTTGCTGGGGCCAACGTCCTGACTTTC. Full variable domain (rest looked up from reference TRBV5-1 and TRBJ2-6): KAGVTQTPRYLIKTRGQQVTLSCSPISGHRSVSWYQQTPGQGLQFLFEYFSETQRNKGNFPGRFSGRQFSNSRSEMNVSTLELGDSALYLCASSASTGTGLAGANVLTFGAGSRLTVL.

The chain is built from TRBV15 and TRBJ2-3; TRBD1 agrees at 7 bases. Germline lookup yields CDR1 LNHNV and CDR2 YYDKDF (reference sequence). The trim removed 1 base at V and 0 bases at J, leaving 4 bases unmatched. The CDR3 has 16 residues. The CDR3 reads CATSRGQGSSTDTQYF. CDR3 sequence (DNA): TGTGCCACCAGCAGAGGACAGGGCTCTAGCACAGATACGCAGTATTTT. Using reference TRBV15 and TRBJ2-3 for the parts outside the CDR3, the full variable domain is DAMVIQNPRYQVTQFGKPVTLSCSQTLNHNVMYWYQQKSSQAPKLLFHYYDKDFNNEADTPDNFQSRRPNTSFCFLDIRSPGLGDTAMYLCATSRGQGSSTDTQYFGPGTRLTVL.